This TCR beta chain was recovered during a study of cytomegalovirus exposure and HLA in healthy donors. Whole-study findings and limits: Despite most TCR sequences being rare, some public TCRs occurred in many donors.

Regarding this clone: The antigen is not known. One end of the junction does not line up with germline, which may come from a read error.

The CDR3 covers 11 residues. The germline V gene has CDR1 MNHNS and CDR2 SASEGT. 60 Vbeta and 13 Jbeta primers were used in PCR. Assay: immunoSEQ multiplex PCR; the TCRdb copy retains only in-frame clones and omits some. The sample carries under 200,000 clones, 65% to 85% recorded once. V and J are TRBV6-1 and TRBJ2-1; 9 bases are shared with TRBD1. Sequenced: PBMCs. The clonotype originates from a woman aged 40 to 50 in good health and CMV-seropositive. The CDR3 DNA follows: TGTGCCAGCAGTACCGTGGGACAGGGTCTCTTC. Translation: CASSTVGQGLF.